This record concerns one T cell receptor beta chain sequence. The antigen remains undetermined. The data derive from a study of long-term antiretroviral therapy in people with HIV. The study drew at least one pre-ART and at least two post-ART PBMC samples from every donor. Clinicians in the United States treated all participants with HIV. The samples comprised about 0.95-11 million cryopreserved PBMC ahead of DNA extraction. Study-wide results and caveats: Controls exceeded HIV repertoires in CDR3 length range.

With survey level as its setting, the immunoSEQ assay was v3.0. The protocol was immunoSEQ multiplex PCR, while the TCRdb copy is restricted to in-frame clones and leaves out a portion. The data hold approximately 36,000 clones, with almost 85% observed a single time. This CDR3 is 16 amino acids long. Per germline, CDR1 SNHLY and CDR2 FYNNEI. Between the trimmed V and J ends, which lost 2 bases and 1 base, there was a span of 9 bases. The sequencing used unsorted PBMCs, collected 0.6 years after starting antiretroviral therapy. The rearrangement uses TRBV2 and TRBJ2-6; D is unclear. The TCR sequence derives from a man aged 18 to 29 with HIV. As DNA, the CDR3 is TGTGCCAGCAGTGAAAAAGGATCTTCTGGGGCCAACGTCCTGACTTTC. Translating gives CASSEKGSSGANVLTF. Based on the CDR3 plus reference TRBV2 and TRBJ2-6, the full variable domain is EPEVTQTPSHQVTQMGQEVILRCVPISNHLYFYWYRQILGQKVEFLVSFYNNEISEKSEIFDDQFSVERPDGSNFTLKIRSTKLEDSAMYFCASSEKGSSGANVLTFGAGSRLTVL.